This T cell receptor beta chain was identified during a study of metastatic and nonmetastatic thyroid tumors. The CDR3 is made up of 14 amino acids. After removal of 1 base from V and 6 bases from J, the junction contained 5 bases not matched to a gene. TCRdb re-analyzed the PCR reads through MiXCR. The profile shows 60,000 to 85,000 clones, around 18% of them singletons. Thyroid surgery took place with no prior treatment in any patient. V and J are TRBV12-3 or TRBV12-4 and TRBJ2-7; 8 bases are a match to TRBD1. The sequence came from a female donor with papillary thyroid cancer or a benign thyroid nodule (not recorded which). Some clones in this sample may be carry-over from other donors' samples. Sequences were obtained from blood. CDR3 nucleotide sequence: TGTGCCAGCAGTTTAGTGAGACAGGGGACCGAGCAGTACTTC. It is translated as CASSLVRQGTEQYF.